The 11 T cell receptor beta chains below were found in one sample sequenced in a study of blood T cell repertoires in COVID-19. Data came from immunoSEQ multiplex PCR; TCRdb stores just in-frame clones and leaves some out. The sample shows some 170,000 clones, over 80% of them seen only once. Material: peripheral blood. The receptor set was obtained from a woman in her forties or fifties with acute or convalescent COVID-19.

The CDR3 DNA reads TGTGCCAGCAGCTTAGGGACAGGGGAATACAATGAGCAGTTCTTC. Translation: CASSLGTGEYNEQFF. The V gene is TRBV7-3, the J gene TRBJ2-1; TRBD1 agrees at 10 bases. This CDR3 has 15 residues. Trimming cost V 2 bases and J 4 bases; bases outside gene matches: 2. Germline V gene data show CDR1 as SGHTA and CDR2 as FQGTGA. The full variable domain, in which reference TRBV7-3 and TRBJ2-1 provide the parts outside the CDR3, is GAGVSQTPSNKVTEKGKYVELRCDPISGHTALYWYRQSLGQGPEFLIYFQGTGAADDSGLPNDRFFAVRPEGSVSTLKIQRTERGDSAVYLCASSLGTGEYNEQFFGPGTRLTVL.

V usage is TRBV7-2 and J usage is TRBJ2-7, with no clear D. CDR3 size: 15 residues. Trimming took off 1 base at V and 1 base at J, with 11 bases between the two ends. CDR1 and CDR2 from the germline V gene are SGHTA and FQGNSA. CDR3 loop: CASSLDWSWSYEQYF. DNA for the CDR3: TGTGCCAGCAGCTTAGATTGGAGTTGGTCCTACGAGCAGTACTTC.

V gene TRBV2 combines with J gene TRBJ2-5, with unresolved D. CDR3 length equals 11 residues. Germline CDR1 is SNHLY and CDR2 is FYNNEI. V shed 8 bases and J shed 5 bases, with 9 bases lying between them. The CDR3 DNA is TGTGCCAGCGGAGCTTTGGAGACCCAGTACTTC. Protein product: CASGALETQYF.

This sequence joins TRBV3-1 (or the pseudogene TRBV3-2) and TRBJ2-7; tentatively, D is TRBD2 (6 bases). Per the germline V gene, CDR1 is LGHDT and CDR2 is YNNKEL (reference sequence). The CDR3 has 13 amino acids. Trimming removed 2 bases at V and 5 bases at J, with 10 bases between. CDR3 region: CASSQLGGNEQYF. The CDR3 coding sequence is TGTGCCAGCAGCCAACTGGGAGGAAACGAGCAGTACTTC.

This clone was seen more than once but under ten times. The J gene is TRBJ1-2, the V gene TRBV30, with D hard to call. The length of the CDR3 is 10 residues. Between the trimmed V and J ends, which lost 4 bases and 7 bases, there was a span of 7 bases. Germline CDR1 GTSNPN, CDR2 SVGIG (reference sequence). CDR3 loop: CAWNSRGYTF. CDR3 coding DNA: TGTGCCTGGAATTCGCGTGGCTACACCTTC.

The chain recombines TRBV6-5 with TRBJ2-3, with 7 positions matching TRBD2. Germline values: CDR1 MNHEY, CDR2 SVGAGI. CDR3 size: 15 residues. The trim removed 5 bases at V and 6 bases at J, leaving 11 bases unmatched. The CDR3 coding sequence is TGTGCCAGCAGTCCACGGACTAGGCTAGGTGATACGCAGTATTTT. Translating gives CASSPRTRLGDTQYF.

V gene TRBV25-1 combines with J gene TRBJ1-1, with D tentatively TRBD1 (5 bases). Trimming shortened V by 9 bases and J by 6 bases, and 17 bases separated the two germline ends. CDR1 and CDR2 from the germline V gene are MGHDK and SYGVNS. CDR3 length: 13 amino acids. The CDR3 DNA reads TGTGCCAGTCGTCCCCAGGGTAAGGCTGAAGCTTTCTTT. Encoded protein: CASRPQGKAEAFF.

The table lists this clone with a few counts. V usage is TRBV4-1 and J usage is TRBJ1-3; D might be TRBD1 (5 bases). Trimming took 5 bases from V and 7 from J, leaving 9 bases between them. The germline V gene has CDR1 MGHRA and CDR2 YSYEKL. The CDR3 runs 12 residues. This CDR3 reads CASSGATNTIYF. CDR3 coding DNA: TGCGCCAGCAGCGGGGCCACGAACACCATATATTTT.

This sequence joins TRBV5-1 and TRBJ2-7; 8 bases are shared with TRBD1. The V gene end was trimmed by 6 bases and the J gene end by 6 bases; junction bases not matched to a gene: 8. The CDR3 extends over 13 amino acids. Per the germline V gene, CDR1 is SGHRS and CDR2 is YFSETQ. CDR3 DNA: TGCGCCAGCACCTTAACAGGGGGTGGCGAGCAGTACTTC. Amino acids: CASTLTGGGEQYF.

The V call is TRBV10-3, the J call TRBJ1-2; D unclear. Germline CDR1 reads ENHRY; CDR2 reads SYGVKD. Trimming cost V 8 bases and J 2 bases, with 9 bases left between them. The CDR3 consists of 12 residues. The CDR3 nucleotides read TGTGCCATCTCTTCCCAGAACTATGGCTACACCTTC. Translation gives CAISSQNYGYTF.

V and J are TRBV7-2 and TRBJ1-1; D unclear. The CDR3 is 13 amino acids. The V end lost 5 bases, the J end lost 2 bases, and 9 bases lay between the germline ends. Germline loops: CDR1 SGHTA, CDR2 FQGNSA. For the CDR3, the DNA is TGTGCCAGCAGCCCCGACATAAACACTGAAGCTTTCTTT. Protein: CASSPDINTEAFF.